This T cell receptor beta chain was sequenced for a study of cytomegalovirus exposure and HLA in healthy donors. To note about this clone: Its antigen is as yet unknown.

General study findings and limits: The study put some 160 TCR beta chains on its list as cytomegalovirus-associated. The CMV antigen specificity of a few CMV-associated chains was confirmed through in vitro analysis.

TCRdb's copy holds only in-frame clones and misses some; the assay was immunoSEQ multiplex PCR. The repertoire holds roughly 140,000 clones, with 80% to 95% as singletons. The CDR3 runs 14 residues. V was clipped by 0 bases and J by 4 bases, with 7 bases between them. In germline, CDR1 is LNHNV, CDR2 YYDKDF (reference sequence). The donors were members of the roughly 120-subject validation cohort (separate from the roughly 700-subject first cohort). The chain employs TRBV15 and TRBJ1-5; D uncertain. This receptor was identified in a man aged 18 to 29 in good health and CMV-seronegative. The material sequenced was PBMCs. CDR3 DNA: TGTGCCACCAGCAGAGACAGAGGGAATCAGCCCCAGCATTTT. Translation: CATSRDRGNQPQHF.